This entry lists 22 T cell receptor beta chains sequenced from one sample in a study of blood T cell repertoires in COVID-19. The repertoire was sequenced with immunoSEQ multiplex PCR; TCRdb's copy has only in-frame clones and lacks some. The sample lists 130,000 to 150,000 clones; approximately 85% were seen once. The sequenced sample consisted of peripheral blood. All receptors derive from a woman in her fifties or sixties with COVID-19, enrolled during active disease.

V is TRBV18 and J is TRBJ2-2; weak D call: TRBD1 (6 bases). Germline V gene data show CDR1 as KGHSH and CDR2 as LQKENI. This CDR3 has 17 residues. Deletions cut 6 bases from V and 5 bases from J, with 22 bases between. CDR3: CASSYNEGQGKTGELFF. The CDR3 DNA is TGTGCCAGCTCCTATAATGAGGGACAAGGCAAGACCGGGGAGCTGTTTTTT.

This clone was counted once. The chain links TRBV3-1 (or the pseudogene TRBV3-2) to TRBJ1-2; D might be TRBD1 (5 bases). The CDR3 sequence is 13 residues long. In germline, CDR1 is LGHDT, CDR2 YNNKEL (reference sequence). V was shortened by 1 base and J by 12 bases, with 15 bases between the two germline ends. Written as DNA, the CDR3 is TGTGCCAGCAGCCAAGCCACCCAGGGCGGGAACACCTTC. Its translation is CASSQATQGGNTF.

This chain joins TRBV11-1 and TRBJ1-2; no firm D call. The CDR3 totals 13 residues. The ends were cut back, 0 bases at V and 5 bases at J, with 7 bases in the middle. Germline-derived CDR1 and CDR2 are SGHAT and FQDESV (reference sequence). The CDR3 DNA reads TGTGCCAGCAGCTTAGCCCCAGAATATGGCTACACCTTC. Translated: CASSLAPEYGYTF.

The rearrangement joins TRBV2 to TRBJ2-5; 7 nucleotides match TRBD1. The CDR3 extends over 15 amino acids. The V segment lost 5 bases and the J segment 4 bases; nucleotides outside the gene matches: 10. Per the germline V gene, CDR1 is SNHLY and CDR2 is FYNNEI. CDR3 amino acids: CASSTQTGILETQYF. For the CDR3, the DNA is TGTGCCAGCAGTACCCAGACAGGGATCTTAGAGACCCAGTACTTC. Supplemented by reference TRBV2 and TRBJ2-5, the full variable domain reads EPEVTQTPSHQVTQMGQEVILRCVPISNHLYFYWYRQILGQKVEFLVSFYNNEISEKSEIFDDQFSVERPDGSNFTLKIRSTKLEDSAMYFCASSTQTGILETQYFGPGTRLLVL.

CDR3 amino acids: CASSLQGANNQPQHF. CDR3 bases: TGTGCCAGCAGTTTACAGGGGGCGAACAATCAGCCCCAGCATTTT. The chain combines TRBV27 with TRBJ1-5; 8 nucleotides line up with TRBD1. The CDR3 covers 15 residues. V lost 2 bases, J lost 3 bases, and 3 bases stayed unmatched. The germline V gene has CDR1 MNHEY and CDR2 SMNVEV (reference sequence).

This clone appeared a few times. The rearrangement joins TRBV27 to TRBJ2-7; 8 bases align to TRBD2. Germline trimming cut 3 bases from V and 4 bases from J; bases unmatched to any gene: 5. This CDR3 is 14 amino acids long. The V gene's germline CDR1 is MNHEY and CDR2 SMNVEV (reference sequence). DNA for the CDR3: TGTGCCAGCAGTTTCGGGGGGGAGATTTACGAGCAGTACTTC. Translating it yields CASSFGGEIYEQYF.

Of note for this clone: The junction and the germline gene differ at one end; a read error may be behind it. CDR3 DNA sequence: TGTGCCAGCAGGGAAGGGGGGGGTAATCAGCCCCAGCATTTT. Translated: CASREGGGNQPQHF. The chain uses TRBV6-1 and TRBJ1-5, with a tentative D call TRBD1 (6 bases). CDR3 size: 14 residues. Germline CDR1 reads MNHNS; CDR2 reads SASEGT.

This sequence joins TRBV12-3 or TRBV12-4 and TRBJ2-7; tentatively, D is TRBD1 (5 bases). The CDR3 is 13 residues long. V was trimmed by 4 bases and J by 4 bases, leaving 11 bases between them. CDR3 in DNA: TGTGCCAGCAGTTGGGGCAGAACTTACGAGCAGTACTTC. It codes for CASSWGRTYEQYF.

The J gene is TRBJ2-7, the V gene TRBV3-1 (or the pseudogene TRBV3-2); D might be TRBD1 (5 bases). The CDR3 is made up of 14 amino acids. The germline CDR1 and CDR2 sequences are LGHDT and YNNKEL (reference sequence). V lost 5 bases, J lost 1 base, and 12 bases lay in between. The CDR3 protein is CASSTQGLSYEQYF. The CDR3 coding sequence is TGTGCCAGCAGCACCCAGGGCCTATCCTACGAGCAGTACTTC.

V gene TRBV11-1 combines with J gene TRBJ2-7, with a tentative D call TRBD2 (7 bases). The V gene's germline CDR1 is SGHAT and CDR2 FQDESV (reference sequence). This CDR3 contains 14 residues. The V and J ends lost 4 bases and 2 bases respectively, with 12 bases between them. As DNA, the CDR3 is TGTGCCAGCAGCTCAACGGGGGGCCCCTACGAGCAGTACTTC. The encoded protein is CASSSTGGPYEQYF.

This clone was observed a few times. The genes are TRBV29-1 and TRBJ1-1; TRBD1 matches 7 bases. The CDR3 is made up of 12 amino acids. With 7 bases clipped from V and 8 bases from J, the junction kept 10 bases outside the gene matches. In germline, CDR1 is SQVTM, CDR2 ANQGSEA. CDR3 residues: CSARQGNYEAFF. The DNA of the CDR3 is TGCAGCGCTAGACAGGGTAACTACGAAGCTTTCTTT.

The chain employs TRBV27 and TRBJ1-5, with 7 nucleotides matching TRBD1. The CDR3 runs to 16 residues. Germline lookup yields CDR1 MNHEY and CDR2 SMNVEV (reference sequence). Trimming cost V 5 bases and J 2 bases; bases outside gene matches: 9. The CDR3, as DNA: TGTGCCAGCAGTACCCTCACAGGGGCGGGCAATCAGCCCCAGCATTTT. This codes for CASSTLTGAGNQPQHF.

The CDR3 here is CASSLTSTDTQYF. The CDR3 bases are TGCGCCAGCAGCTTGACTAGCACAGATACGCAGTATTTT. J is TRBJ2-3 and V is TRBV5-1; D not certain. The germline V and J ends were trimmed by 1 base and 0 bases, with 3 bases remaining between them. The CDR3 length is 13 residues. Germline loops: CDR1 SGHRS, CDR2 YFSETQ. Full variable domain (outside the CDR3, taken from reference TRBV5-1 and TRBJ2-3): KAGVTQTPRYLIKTRGQQVTLSCSPISGHRSVSWYQQTPGQGLQFLFEYFSETQRNKGNFPGRFSGRQFSNSRSEMNVSTLELGDSALYLCASSLTSTDTQYFGPGTRLTVL.

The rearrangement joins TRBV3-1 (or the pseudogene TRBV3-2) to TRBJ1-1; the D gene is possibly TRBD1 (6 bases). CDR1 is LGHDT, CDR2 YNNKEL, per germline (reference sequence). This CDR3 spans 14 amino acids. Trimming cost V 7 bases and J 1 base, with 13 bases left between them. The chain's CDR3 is CASIPRGRNTEAFF. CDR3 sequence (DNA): TGTGCCAGCATCCCAAGGGGGAGGAACACTGAAGCTTTCTTT.

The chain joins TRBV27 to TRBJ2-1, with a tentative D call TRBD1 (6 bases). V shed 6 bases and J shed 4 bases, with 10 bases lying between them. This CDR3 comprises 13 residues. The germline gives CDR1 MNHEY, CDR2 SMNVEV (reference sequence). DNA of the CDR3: TGTGCCAGCAGGAGGACAGTTTACAATGAGCAGTTCTTC. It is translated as CASRRTVYNEQFF.

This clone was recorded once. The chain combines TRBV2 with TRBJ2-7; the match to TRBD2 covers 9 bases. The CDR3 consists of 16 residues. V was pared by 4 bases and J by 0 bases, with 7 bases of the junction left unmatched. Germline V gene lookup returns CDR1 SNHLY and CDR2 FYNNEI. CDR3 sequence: CASSGKTSGFSYEQYF. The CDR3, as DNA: TGTGCCAGCAGTGGAAAAACTAGCGGGTTCTCCTACGAGCAGTACTTC.

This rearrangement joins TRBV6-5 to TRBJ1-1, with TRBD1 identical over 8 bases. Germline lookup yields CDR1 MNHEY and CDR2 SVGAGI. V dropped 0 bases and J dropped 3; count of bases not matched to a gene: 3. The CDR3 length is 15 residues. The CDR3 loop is CASSYSATGDTEAFF. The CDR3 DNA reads TGTGCCAGCAGTTACTCGGCGACAGGGGACACTGAAGCTTTCTTT.

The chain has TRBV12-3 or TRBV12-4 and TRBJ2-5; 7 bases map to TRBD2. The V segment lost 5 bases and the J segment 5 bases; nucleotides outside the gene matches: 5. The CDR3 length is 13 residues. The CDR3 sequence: CASSAGVGETQYF. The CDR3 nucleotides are TGTGCCAGCAGTGCGGGGGTCGGGGAGACCCAGTACTTC.

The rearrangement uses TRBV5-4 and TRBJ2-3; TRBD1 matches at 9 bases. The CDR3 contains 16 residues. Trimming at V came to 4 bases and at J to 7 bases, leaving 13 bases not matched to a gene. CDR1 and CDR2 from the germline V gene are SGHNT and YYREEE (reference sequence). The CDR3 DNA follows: TGTGCCAGCAGCCCTAGGCGGGACAGGGAAAGTCATACGCAGTATTTT. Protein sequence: CASSPRRDRESHTQYF. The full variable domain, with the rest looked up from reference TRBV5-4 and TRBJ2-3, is ETGVTQSPTHLIKTRGQQVTLRCSSQSGHNTVSWYQQALGQGPQFIFQYYREEENGRGNFPPRFSGLQFPNYSSELNVNALELDDSALYLCASSPRRDRESHTQYFGPGTRLTVL.

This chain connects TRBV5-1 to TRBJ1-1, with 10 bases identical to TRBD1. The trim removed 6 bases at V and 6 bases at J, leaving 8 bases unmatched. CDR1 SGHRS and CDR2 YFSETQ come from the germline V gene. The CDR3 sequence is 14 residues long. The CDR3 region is CASTSGQGDSEAFF. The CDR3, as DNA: TGCGCCAGCACCAGCGGACAGGGGGACTCTGAAGCTTTCTTT.

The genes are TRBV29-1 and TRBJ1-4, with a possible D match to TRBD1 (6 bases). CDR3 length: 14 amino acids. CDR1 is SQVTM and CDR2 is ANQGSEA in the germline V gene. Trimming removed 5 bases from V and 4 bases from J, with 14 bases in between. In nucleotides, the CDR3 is TGCAGCGTTTCCTCCCCCAGGGGTAATGAAAAACTGTTTTTT. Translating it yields CSVSSPRGNEKLFF.

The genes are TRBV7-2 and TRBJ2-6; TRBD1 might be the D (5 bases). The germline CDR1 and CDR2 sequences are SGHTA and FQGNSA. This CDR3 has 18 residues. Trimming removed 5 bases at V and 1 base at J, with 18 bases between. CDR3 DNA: TGTGCCAGCAGCCCACAGGCAGGGAAGCTTTCTGGGGCCAACGTCCTGACTTTC. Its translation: CASSPQAGKLSGANVLTF.